A single sample is the source of the 11 T cell receptor beta chains below, sequenced in a study of monozygotic twins with cystic fibrosis. Method: immunoSEQ multiplex PCR; TCRdb's copy keeps in-frame clones and lacks some. The sample yields around 34,000 clones, roughly 90% seen once. The specimen was blood. These receptors all stem from a girl aged 2 to 9 with cystic fibrosis.

The V call is TRBV19, the J call TRBJ1-1, with D possibly being TRBD1 (5 bases). Trimming took 3 bases from V and 6 from J, leaving 20 bases between them. Germline CDR1 reads LNHDA; CDR2 reads SQIVND (reference sequence). This CDR3 is 16 amino acids long. The CDR3 loop is CASSMGRRSRDPEAFF. CDR3 in DNA: TGTGCCAGTAGTATGGGTCGTCGGAGCAGGGACCCTGAAGCTTTCTTT. Based on the CDR3 plus reference TRBV19 and TRBJ1-1, the full variable domain is DGGITQSPKYLFRKEGQNVTLSCEQNLNHDAMYWYRQDPGQGLRLIYYSQIVNDFQKGDIAEGYSVSREKKESFPLTVTSAQKNPTAFYLCASSMGRRSRDPEAFFGQGTRLTVV.

The genes are TRBV5-4 and TRBJ1-1, with D hard to call. The germline V and J ends were trimmed by 4 bases and 8 bases, with 21 bases remaining between them. The CDR3 is 15 residues long. The V gene's germline CDR1 is SGHNT and CDR2 YYREEE (reference sequence). CDR3 nucleotides: TGTGCCAGCAGCGAACCGACACCAGGTAAAGGAGAAGCTTTCTTT. Amino acid sequence: CASSEPTPGKGEAFF.

CDR3 DNA: TGTGCCAGTAGTATCAATTTTGAAGAGAATCAGCCCCAGCATTTT. Translating it yields CASSINFEENQPQHF. The chain couples TRBV19 to TRBJ1-5; D not resolved. V lost 3 bases to trimming and J lost 4 bases, with 13 bases between them. Germline CDR1 is LNHDA and CDR2 is SQIVND (reference sequence). CDR3 length: 15 amino acids.

The chain is built from TRBV19 and TRBJ1-1; TRBD1 matches 8 bases. The V and J ends lost 3 bases and 4 bases, in that order; junction bases with no gene match: 10. The length of the CDR3 is 16 residues. Germline values: CDR1 LNHDA, CDR2 SQIVND (reference sequence). The CDR3: CASSMARGQAFTEAFF. CDR3 bases: TGTGCCAGTAGTATGGCCAGGGGGCAGGCCTTCACTGAAGCTTTCTTT.

This chain joins TRBV11-2 and TRBJ1-2; D remains ambiguous. The germline gives CDR1 SGHAT, CDR2 FQNNGV. Trimming removed 2 bases at V and 8 bases at J, with 12 bases between. This CDR3 is 13 amino acids long. In nucleotides, the CDR3 is TGTGCCAGCAGCTTATCGGCGGAGGGCGGCTACACCTTC. This translates into CASSLSAEGGYTF.

This chain connects TRBV5-5 to TRBJ1-6; D not certain. This CDR3 comprises 15 residues. Trimming cost V 0 bases and J 6 bases, with 10 bases left between them. Germline values: CDR1 SGHKS, CDR2 YYEKEE (reference sequence). The CDR3 DNA follows: TGTGCCAGCAGCTTGGGCCAGCTGATTAATTCACCCCTCCACTTT. Amino acid sequence: CASSLGQLINSPLHF.

The chain employs TRBV30 and TRBJ2-7; TRBD1 aligns across 7 bases. This CDR3 is built from 12 residues. The V gene end was trimmed by 7 bases and the J gene end by 2 bases; junction bases not matched to a gene: 5. CDR1 and CDR2 (germline): GTSNPN, SVGIG (reference sequence). CDR3 region: CASRGQAYEQYF. CDR3 in DNA: TGTGCCTCAAGAGGACAGGCCTACGAGCAGTACTTC.

The rearrangement links TRBV5-6 to TRBJ2-2, with D unresolved. The germline gives CDR1 SGHDT, CDR2 YYEEEE. This CDR3 has 15 amino acids. Trimming removed 4 bases at V and 0 bases at J, with 10 bases between. CDR3 loop: CASSPRYSNTGELFF. In nucleotides, the CDR3 is TGTGCCAGCAGCCCCAGGTACTCGAACACCGGGGAGCTGTTTTTT.

This chain links TRBV6-6 with TRBJ1-6; 9 bases are a match to TRBD1. The CDR3 sequence is 15 residues long. Germline lookup yields CDR1 MNHNY and CDR2 SVGAGI (reference sequence). The V segment lost 3 bases and the J segment 8 bases; nucleotides outside the gene matches: 5. CDR3 sequence reads: CASSYHRGQDSPLHF. The CDR3 nucleotides read TGTGCCAGCAGTTATCACAGGGGGCAGGATTCACCCCTCCACTTT.

The chain carries TRBV4-1 and TRBJ1-1; 9 nucleotides match TRBD1. The length of the CDR3 is 13 residues. Trimming cost V 4 bases and J 14 bases; bases outside gene matches: 11. Germline V gene sequence: CDR1 MGHRA, CDR2 YSYEKL. The CDR3 region has the DNA TGCGCCAGCAGCCCGACAGGGGGTGCGGTTTGCTTCTTT. This codes for CASSPTGGAVCFF.

This clone has a single count. V and J are TRBV6-6 and TRBJ2-5; a weak D match, TRBD1 (6 bases). With 5 bases removed from V and 0 bases from J, the gap between germline ends came to 13 bases. Looked up from germline, CDR1 is MNHNY and CDR2 is SVGAGI (reference sequence). This CDR3 comprises 15 residues. The CDR3 sequence: CASSGFWGHQETQYF. The CDR3 coding sequence is TGTGCCAGCAGTGGATTTTGGGGGCACCAAGAGACCCAGTACTTC.